This T cell receptor (beta chain) was observed in a study of Ad26.COV2.S vaccination and SARS-CoV-2 variants. Study-wide points: There was a possibility that the TCR breadth and depth analyses underestimated total T cell responses.

As concerns this clone: Its antigen is still unknown.

The CDR3 is 13 amino acids. Germline V gives CDR1 MNHEY, CDR2 SVGAGI. Trimming shortened V by 9 bases and J by 0 bases, and 9 bases separated the two germline ends. Libraries were prepared by immunoSEQ multiplex PCR; TCRdb keeps only in-frame clonotypes and omits some of them. The data contain about 350,000 clones, around 89% of them singletons. This sample's treatment: about 20 received Ad26.COV2.S at low or high dose, single or two shots; a few received placebo; per-sample allocation not given. Sampling occurred on day 63 after the first vaccine or placebo injection. Sequences were derived from peripheral blood, sampled in a trial of Ad26.COV2.S vaccine versus placebo. V and J are TRBV6-5 and TRBJ1-5, with D uncertain. The receptor was isolated from a person aged 18 to 59 who received the Ad26.COV2.S COVID-19 vaccine or a placebo. As DNA, the CDR3 is TGTGCCAGTTACCCGGGTAGCAATCAGCCCCAGCATTTT. Translation gives CASYPGSNQPQHF.